This passage covers 32 T cell receptor beta chains from one sample sequenced in a study of cytomegalovirus exposure and HLA in healthy donors. PCR amplification relied on 60 Vbeta primers (plus 13 Jbeta primers). Generated by immunoSEQ multiplex PCR, the TCRdb table keeps only in-frame clones and is missing some. This sample's table reports tens of thousands of clones. Sequencing input: PBMCs. The receptors were gathered from a female donor in good health and CMV-seronegative.

The chain employs TRBV4-1 and TRBJ1-5, with a tentative D call TRBD1 (5 bases). The CDR3 contains 16 residues. V was pared by 2 bases and J by 7 bases, with 18 bases between. The V gene's germline CDR1 is MGHRA and CDR2 YSYEKL. The DNA for the CDR3 is TGCGCCAGCAGCCAACCCGGACAAGAATACAACCAGCCCCAGCATTTT. It translates to CASSQPGQEYNQPQHF.

The CDR3 region is CASSSGGHSNQPQHF. The CDR3 bases are TGTGCCAGCAGCTCTGGGGGACATAGCAATCAGCCCCAGCATTTT. The chain recombines TRBV11-2 with TRBJ1-5, with D perhaps matching TRBD1 (6 bases). The germline V gene encodes CDR1 SGHAT and CDR2 FQNNGV. Trimming took 4 bases from V and 0 from J, leaving 10 bases between them. CDR3 length: 15 amino acids.

The chain carries TRBV18 and TRBJ1-2; 7 nucleotides align to TRBD1. The CDR3 totals 13 residues. V dropped 4 bases and J dropped 6; count of bases not matched to a gene: 5. Germline V gene lookup returns CDR1 KGHSH and CDR2 LQKENI. The CDR3 spells CASSLLQGDGYTF. The CDR3, as DNA: TGTGCCAGCTCACTCCTTCAGGGGGATGGCTACACCTTC. The entire variable domain, with the rest obtained from reference TRBV18 and TRBJ1-2, is as follows: NAGVMQNPRHLVRRRGQEARLRCSPMKGHSHVYWYRQLPEEGLKFMVYLQKENIIDESGMPKERFSAEFPKEGPSILRIQQVVRGDSAAYFCASSLLQGDGYTFGSGTRLTVV.

The chain is built from TRBV7-3 and TRBJ1-1; possible D gene TRBD1, 6 bases. Per germline, CDR1 SGHTA and CDR2 FQGTGA. The V and J ends lost 5 bases and 9 bases respectively, with 22 bases between them. The CDR3 totals 15 residues. CDR3 nucleotides: TGTGCCAGCAGCCCACAAGGGGGACAACCCGCCCAAGCTTTCTTT. Its protein product is CASSPQGGQPAQAFF.

The chain joins TRBV29-1 to TRBJ1-5; no firm D call. V was trimmed by 3 bases and J by 4 bases, leaving 10 bases between them. This CDR3 has 13 residues. The germline CDR1 and CDR2 sequences are SQVTM and ANQGSEA. The CDR3 sequence: CSVEVERNQPQHF. CDR3 sequence (DNA): TGCAGCGTTGAGGTGGAGAGAAATCAGCCCCAGCATTTT. Drawing the rest from reference TRBV29-1 and TRBJ1-5, the complete variable domain is SAVISQKPSRDICQRGTSLTIQCQVDSQVTMMFWYRQQPGQSLTLIATANQGSEATYESGFVIDKFPISRPNLTFSTLTVSNMSPEDSSIYLCSVEVERNQPQHFGDGTRLSIL.

The CDR3 sequence is CSVTTGSTNEKLFF. DNA of the CDR3: TGCAGCGTTACTACAGGGTCAACTAATGAAAAACTGTTTTTT. The chain carries TRBV29-1 and TRBJ1-4; D might be TRBD1 (6 bases). This CDR3 comprises 14 residues. Germline V CDR1 and CDR2: SQVTM, ANQGSEA. V was trimmed by 5 bases and J by 0 bases, leaving 10 bases between them.

The chain joins TRBV6-5 to TRBJ1-1; D not resolved. Trimming shortened V by 5 bases and J by 8 bases, and 12 bases separated the two germline ends. CDR3 length: 12 residues. Germline V gives CDR1 MNHEY, CDR2 SVGAGI. CDR3: CASSGGRYEAFF. The CDR3 region has the DNA TGTGCCAGCAGTGGCGGAAGGTACGAAGCTTTCTTT.

V usage is TRBV4-3 and J usage is TRBJ2-3; D is uncertain. V was shortened by 0 bases and J by 0 bases, with 7 bases between the two germline ends. Germline CDR1 and CDR2: LGHNA and YSLEER. This CDR3 contains 15 residues. CDR3 protein: CASSQDAVSTDTQYF. The DNA for the CDR3 is TGCGCCAGCAGCCAAGATGCGGTTAGCACAGATACGCAGTATTTT.

This clone shows up as medium-sized (0.01 to 0.1%) by frequency. This chain joins TRBV10-1 and TRBJ2-1; TRBD2 might be the D (7 bases). The CDR3 runs to 13 residues. Germline V gene lookup returns CDR1 WNHNN and CDR2 SYGVQD (reference sequence). Trimming removed 6 bases at V and 7 bases at J, with 13 bases between. The DNA for the CDR3 is TGCGCCAGCAGAGGGGAGGGGGTAAATGAGCAGTTCTTC. Its protein product is CASRGEGVNEQFF.

This chain links TRBV19 with TRBJ2-5, with 7 bases aligning to TRBD1. The tail of the sequence fits TRBJ2-7 better, so the J call may be wrong. CDR1 is LNHDA and CDR2 is SQIVND in the germline V gene (reference sequence). The CDR3 has 15 residues. The DNA for the CDR3 is TGTGCCAGTAGTGCTGCCCGGGCAGGGGGCTACGAGCAGTACTTC. This codes for CASSAARAGGYEQYF.

This rearrangement joins TRBV7-2 to TRBJ2-5, with a possible D match to TRBD2 (5 bases). Trimming stripped 2 bases from V and 5 bases from J, with 9 bases between. The germline V gene has CDR1 SGHTA and CDR2 FQGNSA. The CDR3 sequence is 13 residues long. The DNA for the CDR3 is TGTGCCAGCAGCTTAAACAAGCGGGAGACCCAGTACTTC. Translation gives CASSLNKRETQYF.

The chain couples TRBV13 to TRBJ2-1; D call uncertain. This CDR3 region has 15 residues. Trimming shortened V by 10 bases and J by 0 bases, and 16 bases separated the two germline ends. In germline, CDR1 is PRHDT, CDR2 FYEKMQ (reference sequence). CDR3 sequence reads: CATLSTNSSYNEQFF. The CDR3, as DNA: TGTGCCACCCTATCGACCAACAGCTCCTACAATGAGCAGTTCTTC.

Details on this clone: Other DNA sequences within the sample encode an identical CDR3. The chain is built from TRBV6-1 and TRBJ1-2; D remains ambiguous. Trimming pared 1 base from V and 5 bases from J, leaving 5 bases between. The germline gives CDR1 MNHNS, CDR2 SASEGT. This CDR3 comprises 12 residues. The chain's CDR3 is CASSEGGYGYTF. As DNA, the CDR3 is TGTGCCAGCAGTGAAGGAGGGTATGGCTACACCTTC.

The V and J genes are TRBV4-3 and TRBJ1-6; 7 bases are a match to TRBD1. J gave up 9 bases and V 2 bases, and 7 bases lay outside the gene matches. The germline gives CDR1 LGHNA, CDR2 YSLEER. This CDR3 region has 15 residues. CDR3 protein: CASSQFTGESSPLHF. The DNA of the CDR3 is TGCGCCAGCAGCCAATTTACAGGGGAATCTTCACCCCTCCACTTT.

The chain recombines TRBV6-1 with TRBJ2-2; TRBD2 agrees at 9 bases. The V gene's germline CDR1 is MNHNS and CDR2 SASEGT. This CDR3 has 14 amino acids. Trimming removed 6 bases from V and 3 bases from J; junction bases left unmatched: 2. CDR3 region: CASRASGDTGELFF. Written as DNA, the CDR3 is TGTGCCAGCAGGGCTAGCGGGGACACCGGGGAGCTGTTTTTT.

The chain combines TRBV18 with TRBJ2-7; D is perhaps TRBD1 (5 bases). In germline, CDR1 is KGHSH, CDR2 LQKENI. The length of the CDR3 is 13 residues. Trimming removed 5 bases at V and 4 bases at J, with 12 bases between. The CDR3 coding sequence is TGTGCCAGCTCATACGGAGCAGGGTACGAGCAGTACTTC. Amino acid sequence: CASSYGAGYEQYF.

This sequence joins TRBV30 and TRBJ1-5; 7 bases align to TRBD1. J lost 0 bases, V lost 1 base, and 3 bases had no gene match. Germline V gene sequence: CDR1 GTSNPN, CDR2 SVGIG (reference sequence). This CDR3 spans 15 amino acids. In nucleotides, the CDR3 is TGTGCCTGGAGTGGGGGACAGAATAGCAATCAGCCCCAGCATTTT. Its protein is CAWSGGQNSNQPQHF. Full variable domain (outside the CDR3, taken from reference TRBV30 and TRBJ1-5): SQTIHQWPATLVQPVGSPLSLECTVEGTSNPNLYWYRQAAGRGLQLLFYSVGIGQISSEVPQNLSASRPQDRQFILSSKKLLLSDSGFYLCAWSGGQNSNQPQHFGDGTRLSIL.

This chain links TRBV19 with TRBJ1-5; D is undetermined. V was cut by 3 bases and J by 0 bases, with 18 bases left in between. The CDR3 is 18 residues long. Germline V gene lookup returns CDR1 LNHDA and CDR2 SQIVND (reference sequence). CDR3 bases: TGTGCCAGTAGTATTGAGGCGGGCCTCCTATATAGCAATCAGCCCCAGCATTTT. Its protein is CASSIEAGLLYSNQPQHF.

This sequence joins TRBV30 and TRBJ1-4, with D hard to call. The CDR3 loop spans 14 amino acids. V shed 3 bases and J shed 5 bases, with 13 bases lying between them. The germline CDR1 and CDR2 sequences are GTSNPN and SVGIG (reference sequence). CDR3 residues: CAWRSAGTNEKLFF. Written as DNA, the CDR3 is TGTGCCTGGAGATCGGCAGGTACCAATGAAAAACTGTTTTTT.

The J gene is TRBJ2-3, the V gene TRBV28; D may be TRBD1 (6 bases). CDR3 length equals 14 residues. Trimming took 3 bases from V and 1 from J, leaving 8 bases between them. Per germline, CDR1 MDHEN and CDR2 SYDVKM. CDR3 DNA sequence: TGTGCCAGCAGTTTTGGGGGCCGCACAGATACGCAGTATTTT. Protein product: CASSFGGRTDTQYF.

The chain recombines TRBV4-3 with TRBJ1-5; D gene ambiguous. CDR1 and CDR2 (germline): LGHNA, YSLEER. The CDR3 totals 14 residues. V lost 0 bases to trimming and J lost 9 bases, with 12 bases between them. The CDR3 reads CASSQDLELSPQHF. The CDR3 nucleotides read TGCGCCAGCAGCCAAGATCTCGAGTTATCGCCCCAGCATTTT.

The V call is TRBV15, the J call TRBJ2-5, with a tentative D call TRBD2 (6 bases). V dropped 5 bases and J dropped 2 bases, with 15 bases sitting between them. The CDR3 is 15 amino acids. Germline V gives CDR1 LNHNV, CDR2 YYDKDF (reference sequence). CDR3 amino acids: CATSGGLTSQETQYF. In DNA, the CDR3 is TGTGCCACCAGCGGAGGACTAACTTCACAAGAGACCCAGTACTTC.

The chain joins TRBV6-4 to TRBJ1-5; 7 nucleotides agree with TRBD1. The ends lost 4 bases at V and 7 bases at J; junction bases unmatched: 4. This CDR3 contains 13 residues. CDR1 MRHNA and CDR2 SNTAGT come from the germline V gene. The CDR3 DNA reads TGTGCCAGCAGTGGGCAGGGGGAACAGCCCCAGCATTTT. This gives the protein CASSGQGEQPQHF.

The rearrangement uses TRBV6-6 and TRBJ2-7; no clear D gene. The V gene lost 5 bases and the J gene lost 2 bases, with 4 bases spanning the gap. CDR3 size: 11 residues. From germline, CDR1 is MNHNY and CDR2 SVGAGI (reference sequence). The CDR3 DNA reads TGTGCCAGCAGTACTACCTACGAGCAGTACTTC. This encodes CASSTTYEQYF.

The chain combines TRBV5-1 with TRBJ2-7; TRBD2 might be the D (5 bases). Trimming shortened V by 4 bases and J by 3 bases, and 11 bases separated the two germline ends. Germline V gene lookup returns CDR1 SGHRS and CDR2 YFSETQ. The CDR3 runs 13 residues. The CDR3 DNA reads TGCGCCAGCAGCGCTGGGAGTAGCTACGAGCAGTACTTC. Translating it yields CASSAGSSYEQYF.

This chain joins TRBV5-1 and TRBJ2-7; 8 bases fit TRBD2. This CDR3 spans 14 amino acids. Trimming took 7 bases from V and 2 from J; bases not matched to a gene: 8. CDR1 and CDR2 from the germline V gene are SGHRS and YFSETQ. CDR3 DNA: TGCGCCAGCGGAAACGGGGGGGCTACCTACGAGCAGTACTTC. Residues: CASGNGGATYEQYF. The full variable domain, rest sourced from reference TRBV5-1 and TRBJ2-7, is KAGVTQTPRYLIKTRGQQVTLSCSPISGHRSVSWYQQTPGQGLQFLFEYFSETQRNKGNFPGRFSGRQFSNSRSEMNVSTLELGDSALYLCASGNGGATYEQYFGPGTRLTVT.

The chain recombines TRBV28 with TRBJ2-2, with TRBD1 identical over 7 bases. Trimming took 1 base from V and 1 from J; bases not matched to a gene: 12. CDR3 length: 19 residues. Germline lookup yields CDR1 MDHEN and CDR2 SYDVKM. In DNA, the CDR3 is TGTGCCAGCAGTTTATTGGCCCCCCAGACAGGGATGAACACCGGGGAGCTGTTTTTT. It encodes CASSLLAPQTGMNTGELFF.

V usage is TRBV5-5 and J usage is TRBJ2-7; weak D call: TRBD2 (6 bases). Trimming stripped 0 bases from V and 2 bases from J, with 12 bases between. CDR3 length: 15 amino acids. Germline V CDR1 and CDR2: SGHKS, YYEKEE (reference sequence). CDR3 coding DNA: TGTGCCAGCAGCTTGGAGGAGGAGGGTCCCTACGAGCAGTACTTC. Translating it yields CASSLEEEGPYEQYF.

The chain has TRBV11-2 and TRBJ2-5; TRBD2 is a possible D gene (5 bases). Germline V CDR1 and CDR2: SGHAT, FQNNGV. Trimming removed 3 bases at V and 6 bases at J, with 11 bases between. This CDR3 has 13 amino acids. In DNA, the CDR3 is TGTGCCAGCAGCTTCCCGGGGTTTAAGACCCAGTACTTC. Translating it yields CASSFPGFKTQYF.

The rearrangement uses TRBV27 and TRBJ1-1; 7 nucleotides agree with TRBD1. Per germline, CDR1 MNHEY and CDR2 SMNVEV (reference sequence). This CDR3 has 17 amino acids. The junction had 12 bases not matched to a gene; V was cut back by 3 bases and J by 2 bases. The CDR3 nucleotides are TGTGCCAGCAGTTTCCGCCCCCAGGGGGTCAGTAACACTGAAGCTTTCTTT. Translating gives CASSFRPQGVSNTEAFF.

Written as DNA, the CDR3 is TGTGCCAGCAGCGTAGTCACAGGGTTGGGTTTCTTT. Amino acid sequence: CASSVVTGLGFF. The rearrangement uses TRBV2 and TRBJ1-1, with D maybe TRBD1 (6 bases). CDR3 length: 12 amino acids. Germline V gives CDR1 SNHLY, CDR2 FYNNEI. Deletions cut 6 bases from V and 13 bases from J, with 18 bases between. Supplemented by reference TRBV2 and TRBJ1-1, the full variable domain reads EPEVTQTPSHQVTQMGQEVILRCVPISNHLYFYWYRQILGQKVEFLVSFYNNEISEKSEIFDDQFSVERPDGSNFTLKIRSTKLEDSAMYFCASSVVTGLGFFGQGTRLTVV.

The V call is TRBV7-7, the J call TRBJ1-1; D is unclear. Germline values: CDR1 SSHAT, CDR2 FNYEAQ (reference sequence). CDR3 length: 13 residues. V lost 5 bases to trimming and J lost 3 bases, with 10 bases between them. The CDR3 is CASSLDLDTEAFF. The CDR3 DNA follows: TGTGCCAGCAGCCTGGACTTGGACACTGAAGCTTTCTTT.